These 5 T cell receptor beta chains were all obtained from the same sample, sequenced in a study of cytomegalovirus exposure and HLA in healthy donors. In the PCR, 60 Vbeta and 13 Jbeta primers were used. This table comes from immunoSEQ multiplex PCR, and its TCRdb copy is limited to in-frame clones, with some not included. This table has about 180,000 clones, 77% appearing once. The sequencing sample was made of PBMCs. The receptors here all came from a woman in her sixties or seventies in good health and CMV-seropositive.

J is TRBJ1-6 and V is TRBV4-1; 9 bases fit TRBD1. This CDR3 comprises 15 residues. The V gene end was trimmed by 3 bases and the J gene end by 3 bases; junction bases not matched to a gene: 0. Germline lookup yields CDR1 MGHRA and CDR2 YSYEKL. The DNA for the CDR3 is TGCGCCAGCAGCCAGGGACAGGGCTATAATTCACCCCTCCACTTT. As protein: CASSQGQGYNSPLHF.

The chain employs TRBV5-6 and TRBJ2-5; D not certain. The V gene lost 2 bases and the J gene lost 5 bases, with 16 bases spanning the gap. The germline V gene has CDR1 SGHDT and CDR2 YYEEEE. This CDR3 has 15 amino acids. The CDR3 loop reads CASSFWSRSSETQYF. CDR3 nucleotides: TGTGCCAGCAGCTTCTGGTCGCGAAGTTCGGAGACCCAGTACTTC.

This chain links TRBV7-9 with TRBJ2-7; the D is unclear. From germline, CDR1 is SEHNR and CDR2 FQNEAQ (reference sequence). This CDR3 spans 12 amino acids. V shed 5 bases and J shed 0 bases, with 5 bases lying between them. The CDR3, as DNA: TGTGCCAGCAGCGTGAGCTCCTACGAGCAGTACTTC. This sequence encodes CASSVSSYEQYF.

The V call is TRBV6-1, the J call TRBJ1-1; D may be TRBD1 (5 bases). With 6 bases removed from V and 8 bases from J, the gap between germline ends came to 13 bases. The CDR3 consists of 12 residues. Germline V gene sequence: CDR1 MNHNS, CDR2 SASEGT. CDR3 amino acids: CASSPFPGEAFF. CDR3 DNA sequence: TGTGCCAGCAGCCCCTTCCCAGGGGAAGCTTTCTTT.

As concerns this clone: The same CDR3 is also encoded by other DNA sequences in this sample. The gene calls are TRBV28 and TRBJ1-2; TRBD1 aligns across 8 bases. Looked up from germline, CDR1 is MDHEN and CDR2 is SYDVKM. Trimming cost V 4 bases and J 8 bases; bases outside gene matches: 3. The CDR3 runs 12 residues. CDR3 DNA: TGTGCCAGCAGTTCAGGGGGCTACGGCTACACCTTC. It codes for CASSSGGYGYTF.